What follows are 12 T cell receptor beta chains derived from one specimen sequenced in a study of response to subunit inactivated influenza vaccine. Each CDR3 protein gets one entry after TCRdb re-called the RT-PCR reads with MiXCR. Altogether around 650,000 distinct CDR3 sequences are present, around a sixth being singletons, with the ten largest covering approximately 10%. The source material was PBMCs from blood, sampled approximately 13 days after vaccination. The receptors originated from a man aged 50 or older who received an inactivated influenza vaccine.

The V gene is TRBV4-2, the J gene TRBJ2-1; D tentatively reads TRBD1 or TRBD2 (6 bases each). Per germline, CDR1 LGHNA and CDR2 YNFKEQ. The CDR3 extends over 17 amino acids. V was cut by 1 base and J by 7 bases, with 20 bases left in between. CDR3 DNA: TGTGCCAGCAGCCAAGCCTACGGGGGCCCCCTTGTGAATGAGCAGTTCTTC. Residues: CASSQAYGGPLVNEQFF.

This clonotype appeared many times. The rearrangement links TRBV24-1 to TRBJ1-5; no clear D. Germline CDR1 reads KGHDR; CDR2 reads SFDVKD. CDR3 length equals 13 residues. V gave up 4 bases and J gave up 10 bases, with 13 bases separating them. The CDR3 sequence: CATSDNRASPQHF. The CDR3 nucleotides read TGTGCCACCAGTGACAATCGGGCCTCCCCCCAGCATTTT.

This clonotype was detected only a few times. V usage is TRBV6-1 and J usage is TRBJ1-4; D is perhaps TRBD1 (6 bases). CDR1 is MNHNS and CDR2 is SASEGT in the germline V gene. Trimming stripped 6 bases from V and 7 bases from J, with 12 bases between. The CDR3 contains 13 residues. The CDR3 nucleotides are TGTGCCAGCAGCTTGGGGGCGAGTGAAAAACTGTTTTTT. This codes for CASSLGASEKLFF.

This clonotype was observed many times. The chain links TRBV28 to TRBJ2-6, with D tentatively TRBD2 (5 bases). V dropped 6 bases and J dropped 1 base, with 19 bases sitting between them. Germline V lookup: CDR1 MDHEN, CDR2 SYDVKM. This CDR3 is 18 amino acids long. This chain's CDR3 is CASSSSGVRRSGANVLTF. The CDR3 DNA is TGTGCCAGCAGCTCCTCCGGGGTCCGGCGGTCTGGGGCCAACGTCCTGACTTTC.

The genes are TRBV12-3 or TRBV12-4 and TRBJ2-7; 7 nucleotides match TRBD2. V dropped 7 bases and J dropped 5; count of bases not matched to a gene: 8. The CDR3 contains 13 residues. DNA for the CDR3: TGTGCCAGCACTCCTGGGGGGGTTCACGAGCAGTACTTC. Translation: CASTPGGVHEQYF.

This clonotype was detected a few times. CDR3 nucleotides: TGCAGTCCGGGTCACAGGAGATCCTACGAGCAGTACTTC. This codes for CSPGHRRSYEQYF. The chain uses TRBV20-1 and TRBJ2-7; tentatively, D is TRBD1 (5 bases). CDR1 and CDR2 (germline): DFQATT, SNEGSKA (reference sequence). The CDR3 runs 13 residues. V was clipped by 8 bases and J by 1 base, with 15 bases between them.

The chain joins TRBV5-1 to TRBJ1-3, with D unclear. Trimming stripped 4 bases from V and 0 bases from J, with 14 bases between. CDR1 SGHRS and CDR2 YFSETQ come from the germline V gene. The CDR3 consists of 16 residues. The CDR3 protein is CASSLSPGDSGNTIYF. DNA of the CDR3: TGCGCCAGCAGCCTAAGCCCCGGGGACTCTGGAAACACCATATATTTT.

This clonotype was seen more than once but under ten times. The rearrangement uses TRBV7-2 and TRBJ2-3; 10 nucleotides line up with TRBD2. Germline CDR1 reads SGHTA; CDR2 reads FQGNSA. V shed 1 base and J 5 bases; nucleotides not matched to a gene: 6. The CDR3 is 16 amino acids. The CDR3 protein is CASSLVLASGRDTQYF. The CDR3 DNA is TGTGCCAGCAGCTTAGTCTTGGCTAGCGGGAGAGATACGCAGTATTTT.

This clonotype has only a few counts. CDR3 in amino acids: CSARVPGLAGNEQFF. The CDR3 bases are TGCAGTGCTAGAGTACCGGGACTAGCTGGAAATGAGCAGTTCTTC. The chain couples TRBV20-1 to TRBJ2-1, with TRBD2 matching over 9 bases. J gave up 7 bases and V 1 base, and 8 bases lay outside the gene matches. The CDR3 has 15 amino acids. Germline V gene data show CDR1 as DFQATT and CDR2 as SNEGSKA (reference sequence).

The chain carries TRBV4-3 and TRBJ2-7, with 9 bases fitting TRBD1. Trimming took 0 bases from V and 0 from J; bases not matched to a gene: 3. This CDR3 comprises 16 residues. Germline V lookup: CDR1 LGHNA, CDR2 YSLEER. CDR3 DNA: TGCGCCAGCAGCCAAGATCGGACAGGGGCCTCCTACGAGCAGTACTTC. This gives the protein CASSQDRTGASYEQYF.

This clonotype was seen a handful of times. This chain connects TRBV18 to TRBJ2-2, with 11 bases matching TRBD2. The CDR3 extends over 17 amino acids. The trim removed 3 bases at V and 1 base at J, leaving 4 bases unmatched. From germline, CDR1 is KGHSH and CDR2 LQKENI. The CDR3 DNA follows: TGTGCCAGCTCACCTTATGGGACTAGCGGGAACACCGGGGAGCTGTTTTTT. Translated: CASSPYGTSGNTGELFF.

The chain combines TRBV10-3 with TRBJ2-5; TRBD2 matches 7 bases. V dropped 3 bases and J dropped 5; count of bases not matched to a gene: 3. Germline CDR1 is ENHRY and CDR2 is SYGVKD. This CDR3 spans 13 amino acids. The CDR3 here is CAISDSGRETQYF. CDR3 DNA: TGTGCCATCAGTGATAGCGGGCGGGAGACCCAGTACTTC.